This T cell receptor beta chain was identified during a study of blood T cell repertoires in COVID-19. Study-level background: Collection of acute and convalescent COVID-19 samples took place in the United States, Italy and Spain.

Study processing details: For nucleated cells, counts were estimated from reference gene primer amplification. Method: immunoSEQ multiplex PCR; TCRdb's copy keeps in-frame clones and lacks some. V and J calls plus clone size are reproduced from that table; the DNA served to infer D and trimming. Of some 57,000 clones detected, 65% to 85% appear once; the ten largest clones hold around a tenth. Seattle's enrolled individuals joined amid active infection and were then monitored longitudinally. CDR3 length equals 14 residues. CDR1 SGHRS and CDR2 YFSETQ come from the germline V gene. V trimming: 2 bases; J trimming: 7 bases; junction bases outside the gene matches: 5.

This clonotype originated in a man older than 75 with COVID-19, enrolled during active disease. The chain carries TRBV5-1 and TRBJ1-4; 7 bases fit TRBD1. The sequenced sample consisted of peripheral blood. The DNA for the CDR3 is TGCGCCAGCAGCTTACAGGGGACGGGTGAAAAACTGTTTTTT. As protein: CASSLQGTGEKLFF.